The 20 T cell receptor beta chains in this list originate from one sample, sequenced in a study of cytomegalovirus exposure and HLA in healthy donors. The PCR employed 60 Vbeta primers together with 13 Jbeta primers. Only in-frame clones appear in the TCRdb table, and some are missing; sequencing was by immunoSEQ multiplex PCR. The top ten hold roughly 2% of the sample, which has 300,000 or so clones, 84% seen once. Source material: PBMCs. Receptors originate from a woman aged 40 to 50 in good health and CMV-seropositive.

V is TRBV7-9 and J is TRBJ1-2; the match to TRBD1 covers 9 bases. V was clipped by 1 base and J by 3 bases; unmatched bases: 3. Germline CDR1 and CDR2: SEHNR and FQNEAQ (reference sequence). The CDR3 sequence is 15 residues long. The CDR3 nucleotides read TGTGCCAGCAGCTTAGGGGACAGGGAGCACTATGGCTACACCTTC. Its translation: CASSLGDREHYGYTF.

CDR3 sequence (DNA): TGTGCCAGCAGCGCGTGGGGCTACCCCCAAGAGACCCAGTACTTC. It encodes CASSAWGYPQETQYF. The chain couples TRBV9 to TRBJ2-5; TRBD1 might be the D (5 bases). The V end was cut by 3 bases, the J end by 1 base, with 13 bases between. The germline V gene encodes CDR1 SGDLS and CDR2 YYNGEE. The CDR3 runs 15 residues.

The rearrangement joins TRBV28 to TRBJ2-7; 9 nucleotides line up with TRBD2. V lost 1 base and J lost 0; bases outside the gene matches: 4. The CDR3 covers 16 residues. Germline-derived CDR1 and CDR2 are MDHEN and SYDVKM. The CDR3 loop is CASSLSLAGNSYEQYF. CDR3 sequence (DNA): TGTGCCAGCAGTTTATCCCTAGCGGGAAACTCCTACGAGCAGTACTTC.

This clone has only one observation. The CDR3 is CASSGTEGGPSYEQYF. CDR3 DNA sequence: TGTGCCAGCAGTGGAACTGAGGGAGGGCCTTCCTACGAGCAGTACTTC. This chain uses TRBV6-4 with TRBJ2-7; 7 bases are a match to TRBD2. Trimming removed 4 bases from V and 1 base from J; junction bases left unmatched: 10. This CDR3 spans 16 amino acids. CDR1 MRHNA and CDR2 SNTAGT come from the germline V gene.

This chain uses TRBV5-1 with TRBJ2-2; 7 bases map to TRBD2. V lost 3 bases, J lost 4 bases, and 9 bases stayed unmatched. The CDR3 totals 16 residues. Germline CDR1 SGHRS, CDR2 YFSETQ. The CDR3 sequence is CASSYLAAAGTGELFF. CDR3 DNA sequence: TGCGCCAGCAGCTATCTAGCGGCTGCTGGCACCGGGGAGCTGTTTTTT.

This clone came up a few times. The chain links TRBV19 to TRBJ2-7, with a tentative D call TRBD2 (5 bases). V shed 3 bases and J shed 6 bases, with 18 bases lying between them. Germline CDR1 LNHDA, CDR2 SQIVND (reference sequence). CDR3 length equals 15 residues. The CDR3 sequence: CASSMVARVEGEQYF. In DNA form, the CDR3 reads TGTGCCAGTAGTATGGTTGCTCGCGTAGAGGGCGAGCAGTACTTC.

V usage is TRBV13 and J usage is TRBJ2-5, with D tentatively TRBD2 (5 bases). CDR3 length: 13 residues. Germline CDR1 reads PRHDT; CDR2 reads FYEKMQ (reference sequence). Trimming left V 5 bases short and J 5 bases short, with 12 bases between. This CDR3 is CASSQTSWETQYF. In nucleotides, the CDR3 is TGTGCCAGCAGCCAAACTAGTTGGGAGACCCAGTACTTC.

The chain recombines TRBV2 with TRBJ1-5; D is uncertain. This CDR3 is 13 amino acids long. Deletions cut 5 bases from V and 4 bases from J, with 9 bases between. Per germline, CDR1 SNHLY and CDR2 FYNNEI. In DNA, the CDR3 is TGTGCCAGCAGTCTCCGGGAGAATCAGCCCCAGCATTTT. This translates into CASSLRENQPQHF.

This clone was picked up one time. The CDR3 DNA follows: TGTGCCAGCAGCTTTACAGACAACACTGAAGCTTTCTTT. Amino acids: CASSFTDNTEAFF. This chain joins TRBV7-2 and TRBJ1-1; D unresolved. CDR1 is SGHTA, CDR2 FQGNSA, per germline. The CDR3 loop spans 13 amino acids. V lost 3 bases and J 2 bases, leaving 7 bases between the germline ends.

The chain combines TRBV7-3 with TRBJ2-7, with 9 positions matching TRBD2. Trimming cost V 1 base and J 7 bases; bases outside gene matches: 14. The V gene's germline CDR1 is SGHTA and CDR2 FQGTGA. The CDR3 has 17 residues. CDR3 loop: CASSLKGSGSFGREQYF. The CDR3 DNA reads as TGTGCCAGCAGCTTAAAGGGTAGCGGGAGCTTCGGGCGGGAGCAGTACTTC.

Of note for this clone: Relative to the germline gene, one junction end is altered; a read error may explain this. The CDR3 here is CAINEREGGWGQFF. In DNA form, the CDR3 reads TGTGCCATCAATGAGCGGGAGGGCGGTTGGGGGCAGTTCTTC. V and J are TRBV10-3 and TRBJ2-1; 10 positions match TRBD2. CDR1 and CDR2 (germline): ENHRY, SYGVKD. The CDR3 contains 14 residues.

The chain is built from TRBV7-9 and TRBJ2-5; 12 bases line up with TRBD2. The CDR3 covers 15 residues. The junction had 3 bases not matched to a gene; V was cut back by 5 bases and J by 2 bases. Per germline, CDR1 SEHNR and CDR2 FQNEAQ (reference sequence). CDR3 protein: CASSQTSGGQETQYF. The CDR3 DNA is TGTGCCAGCAGCCAGACTAGCGGGGGACAAGAGACCCAGTACTTC. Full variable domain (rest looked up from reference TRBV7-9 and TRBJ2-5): DTGVSQNPRHKITKRGQNVTFRCDPISEHNRLYWYRQTLGQGPEFLTYFQNEAQLEKSRLLSDRFSAERPKGSFSTLEIQRTEQGDSAMYLCASSQTSGGQETQYFGPGTRLLVL.

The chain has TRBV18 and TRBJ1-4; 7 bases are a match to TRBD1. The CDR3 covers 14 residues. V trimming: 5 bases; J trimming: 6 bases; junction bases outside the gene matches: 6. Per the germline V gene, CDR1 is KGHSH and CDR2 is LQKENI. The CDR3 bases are TGTGCCAGCTCAGGAAACAGGGGAGATGAAAAACTGTTTTTT. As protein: CASSGNRGDEKLFF.

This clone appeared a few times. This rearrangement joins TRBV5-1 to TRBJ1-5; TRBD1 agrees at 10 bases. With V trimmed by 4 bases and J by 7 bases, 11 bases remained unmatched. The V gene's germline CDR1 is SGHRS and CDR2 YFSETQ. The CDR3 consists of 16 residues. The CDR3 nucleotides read TGCGCCAGCAGCGCTCACCCGGGACAGGGGAACCAGCCCCAGCATTTT. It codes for CASSAHPGQGNQPQHF. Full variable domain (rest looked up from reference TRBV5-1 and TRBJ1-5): KAGVTQTPRYLIKTRGQQVTLSCSPISGHRSVSWYQQTPGQGLQFLFEYFSETQRNKGNFPGRFSGRQFSNSRSEMNVSTLELGDSALYLCASSAHPGQGNQPQHFGDGTRLSIL.

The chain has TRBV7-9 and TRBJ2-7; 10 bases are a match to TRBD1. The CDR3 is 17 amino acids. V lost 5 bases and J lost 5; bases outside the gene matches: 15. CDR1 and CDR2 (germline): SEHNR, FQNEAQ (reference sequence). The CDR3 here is CASSQGGVGQGLDEQYF. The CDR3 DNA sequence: TGTGCCAGCAGCCAAGGGGGAGTGGGACAGGGGTTGGACGAGCAGTACTTC.

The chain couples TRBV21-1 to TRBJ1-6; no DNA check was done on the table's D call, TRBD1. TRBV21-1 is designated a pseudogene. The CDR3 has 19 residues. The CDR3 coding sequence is TGTGCCAGCAGCACTGGGTTTGGGCAGAAGGGGGAAAATAATTCACCCCTCCACTTT. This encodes CASSTGFGQKGENNSPLHF.

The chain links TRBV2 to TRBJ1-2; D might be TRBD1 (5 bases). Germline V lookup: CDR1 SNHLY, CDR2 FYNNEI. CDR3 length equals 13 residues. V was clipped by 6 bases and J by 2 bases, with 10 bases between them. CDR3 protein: CASSIDRNYGYTF. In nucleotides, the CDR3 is TGTGCCAGCAGCATCGACAGAAACTATGGCTACACCTTC.

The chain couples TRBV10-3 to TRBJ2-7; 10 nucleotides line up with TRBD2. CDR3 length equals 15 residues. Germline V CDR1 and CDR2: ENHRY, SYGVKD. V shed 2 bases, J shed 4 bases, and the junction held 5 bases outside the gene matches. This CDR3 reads CAISEGPSGSYEQYF. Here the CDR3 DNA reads TGTGCCATCAGTGAGGGGCCTAGCGGGAGTTACGAGCAGTACTTC.

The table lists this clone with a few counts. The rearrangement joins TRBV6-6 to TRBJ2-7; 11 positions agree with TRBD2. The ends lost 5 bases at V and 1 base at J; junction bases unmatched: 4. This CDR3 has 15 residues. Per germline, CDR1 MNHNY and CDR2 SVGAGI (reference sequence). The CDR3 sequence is CASSNGLAGSYEQYF. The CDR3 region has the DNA TGTGCCAGCAGTAACGGACTAGCGGGTTCCTACGAGCAGTACTTC.

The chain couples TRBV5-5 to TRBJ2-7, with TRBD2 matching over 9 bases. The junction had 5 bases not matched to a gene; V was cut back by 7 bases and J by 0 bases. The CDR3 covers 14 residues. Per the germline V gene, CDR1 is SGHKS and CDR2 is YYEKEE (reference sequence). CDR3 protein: CASGAGGSSYEQYF. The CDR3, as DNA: TGTGCCAGCGGGGCGGGAGGGAGCTCCTACGAGCAGTACTTC. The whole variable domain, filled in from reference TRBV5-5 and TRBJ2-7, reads DAGVTQSPTHLIKTRGQQVTLRCSPISGHKSVSWYQQVLGQGPQFIFQYYEKEERGRGNFPDRFSARQFPNYSSELNVNALLLGDSALYLCASGAGGSSYEQYFGPGTRLTVT.